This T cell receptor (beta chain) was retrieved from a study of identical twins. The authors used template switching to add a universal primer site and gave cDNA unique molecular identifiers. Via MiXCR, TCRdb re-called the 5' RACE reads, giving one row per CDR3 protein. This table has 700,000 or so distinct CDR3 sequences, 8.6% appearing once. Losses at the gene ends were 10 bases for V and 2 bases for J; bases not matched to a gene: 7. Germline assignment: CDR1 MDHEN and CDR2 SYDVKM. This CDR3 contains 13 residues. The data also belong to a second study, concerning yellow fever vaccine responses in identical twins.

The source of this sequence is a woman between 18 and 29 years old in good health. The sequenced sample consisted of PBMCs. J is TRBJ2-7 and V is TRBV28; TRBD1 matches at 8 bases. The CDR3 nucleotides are TGTGCCATTGGACAGGGTCCCACCTACGAGCAGTACTTC. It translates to CAIGQGPTYEQYF.